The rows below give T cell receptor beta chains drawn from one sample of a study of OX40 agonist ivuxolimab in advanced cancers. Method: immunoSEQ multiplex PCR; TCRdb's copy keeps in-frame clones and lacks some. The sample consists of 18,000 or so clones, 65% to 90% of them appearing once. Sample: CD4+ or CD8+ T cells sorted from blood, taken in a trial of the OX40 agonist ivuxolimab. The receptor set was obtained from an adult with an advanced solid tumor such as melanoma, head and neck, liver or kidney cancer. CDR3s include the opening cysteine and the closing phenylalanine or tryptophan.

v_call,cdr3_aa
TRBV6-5,CASSSATNEQFF
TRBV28,CASSTDRRAKNIQYF
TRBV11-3,CASSLDAASYNEQFF
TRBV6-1,CASSGWTGRGEKLFF
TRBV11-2,CASSLGHNSNQPQHF
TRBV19,CASSSGWGAKNIQYF
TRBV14,CASSQGQGYNSPLHF
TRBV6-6,CASNNRGATSNQPQHF
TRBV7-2,CASSLGGSGGAETQYF
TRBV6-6,CASFRDRGAGANVLTF
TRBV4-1,CASSQVLAGGRSGETQYF
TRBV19,CASSIPQGRTFEQYF
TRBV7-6,CASSPQGASEAFF
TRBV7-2,CASSDQPGGANTGELFF
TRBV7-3,CASSDTIYF
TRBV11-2,CASTQAGGYYNEQFF
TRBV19,CASTAMRGLSTEAFF
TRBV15,CATSSNRAGYTF
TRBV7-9,CASSLGGQADTQYF
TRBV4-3,CASSQEGTPFTGELFF
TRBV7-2,CASSPGQTLGAFF
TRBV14,CASSQRVGGGGTDTQYF
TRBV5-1,CASSPLQGAVETQYF
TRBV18,CASSPGQGQTGELFF
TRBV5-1,CASSSRLADTQYF
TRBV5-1,CASSISGTPDGEQYF
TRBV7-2,CASSLGLLEYNEQFF
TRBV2,CASRTGLANTGELFF
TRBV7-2,CASSLSGAYEQYF
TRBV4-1,CASSQQARAGAGGETQYF
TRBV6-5,CASSYTRNTEAFF
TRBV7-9,CASSFGGAGANVLTF
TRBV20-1,CSAGNGYTF
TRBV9,CASSIGYRLQDEQFF
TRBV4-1,CASSQGSFSGGDGYTF
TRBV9,CASSVEVRGEKLFF
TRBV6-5,CASSLGDQPQHF
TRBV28,CASSRQFGTQYF
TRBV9,CASSVAGGLVETQYF
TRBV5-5,CASSSPGLGTYEQYF
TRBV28,CASSFTWGHRYNEQFF
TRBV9,CASSAGLAGARTGELFF
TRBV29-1,CSVGGSLTGNTEAFF
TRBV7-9,CASSLAASAQETQYF
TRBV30,CAWTTGRAPNQPQHF